This note documents a single T cell receptor beta chain sequence. The data derive from a study of cytotoxic CD8 clonotypes in ibrutinib-treated CLL. In the study overall: After a median of about 70 months, 14 patients stayed remitted and some twelve progressed; responses had been partial in some 25 and complete in 2. Once treatment had gone on for a median of around eleven months, range 6 to 36, response samples were drawn.

Generated by immunoSEQ multiplex PCR, the TCRdb table keeps only in-frame clones and is missing some. The repertoire holds more than 110,000 clones, with about 80% as singletons. In germline, CDR1 is KGHSH, CDR2 LQKENI. This CDR3 region has 11 residues. Trimming left V 4 bases short and J 8 bases short, with 8 bases between. This TCR derives from a human donor with chronic lymphocytic leukemia. The chain couples TRBV18 to TRBJ1-2, with D hard to call. The input for sequencing was PBMCs, taken after 24 months of ibrutinib treatment. CDR3 sequence reads: CASSREGGYTF. The CDR3 nucleotides read TGTGCCAGCTCACGGGAAGGCGGCTACACCTTC.